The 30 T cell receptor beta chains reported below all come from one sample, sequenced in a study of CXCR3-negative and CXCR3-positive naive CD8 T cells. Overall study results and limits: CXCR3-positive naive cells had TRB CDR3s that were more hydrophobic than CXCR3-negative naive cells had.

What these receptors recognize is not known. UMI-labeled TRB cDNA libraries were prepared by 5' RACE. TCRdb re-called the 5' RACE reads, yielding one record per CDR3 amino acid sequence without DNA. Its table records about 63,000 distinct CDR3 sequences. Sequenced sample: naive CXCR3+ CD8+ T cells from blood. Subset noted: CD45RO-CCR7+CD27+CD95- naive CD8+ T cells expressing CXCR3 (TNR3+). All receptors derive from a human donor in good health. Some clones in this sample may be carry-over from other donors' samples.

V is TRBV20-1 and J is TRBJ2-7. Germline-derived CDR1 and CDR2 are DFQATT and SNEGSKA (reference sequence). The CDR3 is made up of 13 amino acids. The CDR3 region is CSARGLGNYEQYF.

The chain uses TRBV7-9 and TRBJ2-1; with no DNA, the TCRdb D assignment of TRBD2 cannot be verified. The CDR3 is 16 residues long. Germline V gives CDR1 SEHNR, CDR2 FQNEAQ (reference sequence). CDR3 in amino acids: CASSPVAGASYNEQFF.

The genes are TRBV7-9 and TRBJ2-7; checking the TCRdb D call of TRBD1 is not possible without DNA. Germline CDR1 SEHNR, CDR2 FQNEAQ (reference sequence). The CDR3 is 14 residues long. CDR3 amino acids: CASSLQGISYEQYF.

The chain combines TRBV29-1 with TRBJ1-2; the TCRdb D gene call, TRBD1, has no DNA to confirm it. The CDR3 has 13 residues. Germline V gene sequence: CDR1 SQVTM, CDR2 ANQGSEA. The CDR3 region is CSVIGTSHVGYTF. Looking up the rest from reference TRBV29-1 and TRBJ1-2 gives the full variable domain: SAVISQKPSRDICQRGTSLTIQCQVDSQVTMMFWYRQQPGQSLTLIATANQGSEATYESGFVIDKFPISRPNLTFSTLTVSNMSPEDSSIYLCSVIGTSHVGYTFGSGTRLTVV.

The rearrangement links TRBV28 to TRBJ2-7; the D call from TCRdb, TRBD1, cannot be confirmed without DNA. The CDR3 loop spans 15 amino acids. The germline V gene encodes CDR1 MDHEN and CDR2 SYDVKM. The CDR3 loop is CASRNYGGGSYEQYF.

The CDR3 loop is CASSQVGDGFGAFF. This chain links TRBV4-1 with TRBJ1-1; TCRdb's D call of TRBD1 is untestable without DNA. The CDR3 extends over 14 amino acids. Germline CDR1 is MGHRA and CDR2 is YSYEKL.

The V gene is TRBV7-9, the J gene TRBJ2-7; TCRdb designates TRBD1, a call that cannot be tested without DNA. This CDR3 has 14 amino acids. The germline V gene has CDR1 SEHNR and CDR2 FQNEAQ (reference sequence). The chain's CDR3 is CASSLDPQGDEQYF.

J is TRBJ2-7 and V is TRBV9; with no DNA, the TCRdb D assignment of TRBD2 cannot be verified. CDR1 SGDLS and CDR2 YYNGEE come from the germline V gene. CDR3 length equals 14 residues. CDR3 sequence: CASSVGAGGTEQYF.

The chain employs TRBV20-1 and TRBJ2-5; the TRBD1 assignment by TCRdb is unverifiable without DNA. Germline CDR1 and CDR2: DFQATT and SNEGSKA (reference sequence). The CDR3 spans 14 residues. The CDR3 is CSAREPVAQETQYF.

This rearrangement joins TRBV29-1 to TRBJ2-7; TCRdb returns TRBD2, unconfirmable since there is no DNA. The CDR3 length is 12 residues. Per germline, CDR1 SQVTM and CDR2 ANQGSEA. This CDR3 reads CSVVEGEGEQYF.

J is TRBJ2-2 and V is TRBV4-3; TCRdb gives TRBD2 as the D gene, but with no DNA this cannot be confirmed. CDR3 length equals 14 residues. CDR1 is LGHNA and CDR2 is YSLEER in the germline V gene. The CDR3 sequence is CASSQGAGSGELFF.

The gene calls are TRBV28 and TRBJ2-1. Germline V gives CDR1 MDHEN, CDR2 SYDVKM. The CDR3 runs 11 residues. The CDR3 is CASSSFGEQFF.

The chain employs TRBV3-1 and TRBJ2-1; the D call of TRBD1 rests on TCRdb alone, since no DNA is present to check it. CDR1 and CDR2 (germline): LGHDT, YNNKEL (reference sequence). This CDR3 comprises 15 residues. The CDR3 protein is CASSPIQGSDNEQFF.

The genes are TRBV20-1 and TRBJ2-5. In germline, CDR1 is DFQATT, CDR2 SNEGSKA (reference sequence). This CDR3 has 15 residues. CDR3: CSAMALFGLGETQYF.

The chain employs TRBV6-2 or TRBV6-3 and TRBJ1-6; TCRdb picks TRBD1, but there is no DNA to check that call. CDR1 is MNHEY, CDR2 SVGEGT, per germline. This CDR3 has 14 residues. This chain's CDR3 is CASSPTGDYSPLHF.

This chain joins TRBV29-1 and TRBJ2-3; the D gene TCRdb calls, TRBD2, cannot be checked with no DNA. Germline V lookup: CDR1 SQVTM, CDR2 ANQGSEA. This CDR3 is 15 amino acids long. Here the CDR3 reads CSVPSGGARADTQYF.

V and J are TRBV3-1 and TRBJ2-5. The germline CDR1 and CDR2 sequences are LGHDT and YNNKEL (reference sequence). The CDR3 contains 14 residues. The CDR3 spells CASSHLSTEETQYF.

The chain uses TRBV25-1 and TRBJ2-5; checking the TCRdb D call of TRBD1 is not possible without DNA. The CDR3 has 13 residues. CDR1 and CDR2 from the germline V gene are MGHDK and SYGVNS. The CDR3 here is CASSDEGGETQYF.

The CDR3 here is CASSPGNPQYF. The chain is built from TRBV12-3 or TRBV12-4 and TRBJ2-5; TCRdb gives TRBD1 as the D gene, but with no DNA this cannot be confirmed. The CDR3 totals 11 residues.

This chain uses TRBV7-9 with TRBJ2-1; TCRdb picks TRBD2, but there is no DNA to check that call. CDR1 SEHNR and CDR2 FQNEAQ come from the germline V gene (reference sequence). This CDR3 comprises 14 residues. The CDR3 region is CASSASGTRYEQFF.

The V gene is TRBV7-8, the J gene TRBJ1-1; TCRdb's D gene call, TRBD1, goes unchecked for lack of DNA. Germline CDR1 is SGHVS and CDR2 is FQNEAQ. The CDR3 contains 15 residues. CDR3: CASSLGQFTYTEAFF.

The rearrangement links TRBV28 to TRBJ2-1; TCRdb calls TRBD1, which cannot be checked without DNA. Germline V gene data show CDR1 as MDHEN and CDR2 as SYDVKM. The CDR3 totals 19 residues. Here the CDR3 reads CASAKNPDRGESSYNEQFF.

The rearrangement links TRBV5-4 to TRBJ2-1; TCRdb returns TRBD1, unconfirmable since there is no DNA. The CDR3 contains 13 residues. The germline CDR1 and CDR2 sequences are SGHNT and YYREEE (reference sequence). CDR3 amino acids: CASRDGNYNEQFF.

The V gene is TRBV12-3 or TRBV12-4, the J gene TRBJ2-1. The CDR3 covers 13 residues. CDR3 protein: CASSLGTHNEQFF.

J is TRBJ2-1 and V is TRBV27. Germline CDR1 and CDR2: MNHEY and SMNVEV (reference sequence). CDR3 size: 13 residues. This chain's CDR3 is CASSLSLINEQFF.

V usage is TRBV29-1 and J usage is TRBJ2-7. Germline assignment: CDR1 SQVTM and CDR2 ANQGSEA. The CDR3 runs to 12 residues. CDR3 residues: CSVVWPDYEQYF.

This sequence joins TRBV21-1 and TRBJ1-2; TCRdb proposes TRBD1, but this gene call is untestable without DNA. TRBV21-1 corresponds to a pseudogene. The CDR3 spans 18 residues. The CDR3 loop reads CASRQNGEGNRGNYGYTF.

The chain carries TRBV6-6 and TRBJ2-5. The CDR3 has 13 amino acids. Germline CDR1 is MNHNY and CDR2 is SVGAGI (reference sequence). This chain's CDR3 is CASRTEDQETQYF.

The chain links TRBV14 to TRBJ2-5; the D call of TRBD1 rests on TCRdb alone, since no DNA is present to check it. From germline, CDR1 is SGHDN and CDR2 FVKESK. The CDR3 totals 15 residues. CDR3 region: CASSPTAGLGETQYF.

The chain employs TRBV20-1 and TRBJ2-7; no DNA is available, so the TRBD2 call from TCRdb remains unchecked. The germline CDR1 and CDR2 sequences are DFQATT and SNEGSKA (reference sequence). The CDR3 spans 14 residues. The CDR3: CSARTRPTRDEQYF.